This TCR beta chain comes out of a study of OX40 agonist ivuxolimab in advanced cancers. Study-wide context: Earlier anti-PD-1, anti-PD-L1 or anti-CTLA-4 therapy was permitted; less than 50% had received some. Regarding the study as a whole: Blood T cells, both CD4+ and CD8+, expanded clonally by week 6 at 0.1 to 3.0 mg/kg. Some of the lowest clonal expansion was seen in partial responders at 0.1-3.0 mg/kg. More expanded clones were found, on average, in CD8+ than in CD4+ T cells.

Trimming removed 5 bases from V and 6 bases from J, with 7 bases in between. In germline, CDR1 is SEHNR, CDR2 FQNEAQ (reference sequence). The CDR3 is 11 amino acids. Sequencing used immunoSEQ multiplex PCR; TCRdb keeps in-frame clones, though not all of them. The table shows under 65,000 clones, with around 91% occurring only once. Details on this clone: Antigen specificity is unknown.

The sequence was collected from an adult with an advanced solid tumor such as melanoma, head and neck, liver or kidney cancer. Sequences were derived from CD4+ or CD8+ T cells sorted from blood, sampled in a trial of the OX40 agonist ivuxolimab. This sequence joins TRBV7-9 and TRBJ1-1; D uncertain. The CDR3 reads CASSGGPEAFF. CDR3 nucleotide sequence: TGTGCCAGCAGCGGAGGGCCTGAAGCTTTCTTT.